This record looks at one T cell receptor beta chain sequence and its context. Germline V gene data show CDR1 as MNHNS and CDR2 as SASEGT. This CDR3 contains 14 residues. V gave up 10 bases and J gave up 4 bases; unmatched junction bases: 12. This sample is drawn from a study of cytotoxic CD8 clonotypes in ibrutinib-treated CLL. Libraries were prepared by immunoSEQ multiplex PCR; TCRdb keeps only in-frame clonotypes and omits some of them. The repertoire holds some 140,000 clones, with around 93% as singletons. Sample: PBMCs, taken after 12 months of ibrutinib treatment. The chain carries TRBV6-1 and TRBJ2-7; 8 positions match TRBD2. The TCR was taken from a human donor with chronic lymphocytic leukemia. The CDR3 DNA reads TGTGCCACCCTCGGAAGAGCGGGAGCTTACGAGCAGTACTTC. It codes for CATLGRAGAYEQYF.